These T cell receptor beta chains were read from a single sample in a study of spatial heterogeneity in lung cancer. TCRdb fed the 5' RACE reads into MiXCR, producing one record per CDR3 protein. The repertoire holds 40,000 to 45,000 distinct CDR3 sequences, with roughly 15% as singletons. Here the sequenced sample was PBMCs, taken at surgery. These receptors all stem from a male donor with early-stage non-small cell lung cancer. CDR3s include the opening cysteine and the closing phenylalanine or tryptophan. The D gene is left open where the match is weak. Not every row has a clone size; where given, it reads once, few, many or a size class.

J gene | D gene | clone size | V gene | CDR3 DNA | CDR3 protein
TRBJ1-2 | - | - | TRBV3-1 | TGTGCCAGCAGCCAGGGGACGGACTATGGCTACACCTTC | CASSQGTDYGYTF
TRBJ2-1 | TRBD2 | many | TRBV7-6 | TGTGCCAGCAGCGACGGGACTAGCGGGACCTACAATGAGCAGTTCTTC | CASSDGTSGTYNEQFF
TRBJ2-5 | TRBD2 | few | TRBV5-4 | TGTGCCAGCCTAGCGGGAGGATCTTCGGAGACCCAGTACTTC | CASLAGGSSETQYF
TRBJ1-2 | - | - | TRBV15 | TGTGCCACCAGCAGAGGGCGGGGGAACTATGGCTACACCTTC | CATSRGRGNYGYTF
TRBJ2-5 | - | many | TRBV12-3/TRBV12-4 | TGTGCCAGCAGTTTAGGGGCGTACCAAGAGACCCAGTACTTC | CASSLGAYQETQYF
TRBJ2-1 | - | few | TRBV11-2 | TGTGCCAGCAGCACAACAAGTAACCACAATGAGCAGTTCTTC | CASSTTSNHNEQFF
TRBJ2-6 | - | many | TRBV5-1 | TGCGCCAGCAGAGCAGACTCTGGGGCCAACGTCCTGACTTTC | CASRADSGANVLTF
TRBJ2-7 | TRBD2 | - | TRBV4-1 | TGCGCCAGCAGCCAAGGGCTAGCGGGGATAAACTACGAGCAGTACTTC | CASSQGLAGINYEQYF
TRBJ2-7 | - | many | TRBV20-1 | TGCAGTGCGCCTCTGCTTGCGGGTGCACTTTACTACGAGCAGTACTTC | CSAPLLAGALYYEQYF
TRBJ2-5 | - | - | TRBV12-3/TRBV12-4 | TGTGCCAGCAGTTCCGGCGAGACCCAGTACTTC | CASSSGETQYF
TRBJ2-1 | - | - | TRBV7-9 | TGTGCCAGCAGCTTAGTGGTTAGCGCGTCCTACAATGAGCAGTTCTTC | CASSLVVSASYNEQFF
TRBJ2-2 | TRBD1 | - | TRBV4-2 | TGTGCCAGCAGCCTCAGGGACAGTTCGAACACCGGGGAGCTGTTTTTT | CASSLRDSSNTGELFF
TRBJ1-2 | - | many | TRBV4-3 | TGCGCCAGCAGCCTTCAGACGGGAACGGAATCGGACTATGGCTACACCTTC | CASSLQTGTESDYGYTF
TRBJ2-5 | TRBD1 | few | TRBV10-3 | TGTGCCATCAGTGAGTCGATTCAGGGGGCAGAGACCCAGTACTTC | CAISESIQGAETQYF
TRBJ1-5 | - | - | TRBV24-1 | TGTGCCACCAGTGATTTAAGGCCAGGGAATCAGCCCCAGCATTTT | CATSDLRPGNQPQHF
TRBJ1-6 | - | few | TRBV7-8 | TGTGCCAGCAGCTTAGCGGGGGATTGGAATTCACCCCTCCACTTT | CASSLAGDWNSPLHF